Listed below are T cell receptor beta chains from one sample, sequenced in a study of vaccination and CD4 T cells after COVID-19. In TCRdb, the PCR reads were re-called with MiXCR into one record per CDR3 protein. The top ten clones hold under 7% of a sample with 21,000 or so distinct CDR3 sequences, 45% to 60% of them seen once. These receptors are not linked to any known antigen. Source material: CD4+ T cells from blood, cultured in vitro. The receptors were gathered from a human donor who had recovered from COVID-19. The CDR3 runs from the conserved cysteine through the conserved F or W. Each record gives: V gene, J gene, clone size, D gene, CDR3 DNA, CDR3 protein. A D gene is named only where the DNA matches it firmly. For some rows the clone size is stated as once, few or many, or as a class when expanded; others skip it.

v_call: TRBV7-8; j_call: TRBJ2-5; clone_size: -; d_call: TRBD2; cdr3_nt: TGTGCCAGCAGCTTAACGGGTGGGACTAAAGAGACCCAGTACTTC; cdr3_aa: CASSLTGGTKETQYF
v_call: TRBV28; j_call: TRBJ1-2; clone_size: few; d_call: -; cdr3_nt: TGTGCCAGCAGTCCTAGAGGGGTGTCGTACTATGGCTACACCTTC; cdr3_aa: CASSPRGVSYYGYTF
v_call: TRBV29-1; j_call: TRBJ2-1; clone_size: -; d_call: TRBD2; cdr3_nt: TGCAGCGTTGTGCTCATGGGAGGGACTAGCGGGAGTTTGGTAGGGTACAATGAGCAGTTCTTC; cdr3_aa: CSVVLMGGTSGSLVGYNEQFF
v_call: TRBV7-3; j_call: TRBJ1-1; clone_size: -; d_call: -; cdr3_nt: TGTGCCAGCAGCTTACGGACAGAGAACACTGAAGCTTTCTTT; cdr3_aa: CASSLRTENTEAFF
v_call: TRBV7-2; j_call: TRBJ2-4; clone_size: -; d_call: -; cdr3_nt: TGTGCCAGCAGCTTAGGTGGCAGGAGAGGTGAAAACATTCAGTACTTC; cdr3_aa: CASSLGGRRGENIQYF
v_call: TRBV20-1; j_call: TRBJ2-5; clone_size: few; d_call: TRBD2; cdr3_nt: TGCAGTGCGACGGGACTAGCGGGAGGAGGTGAGACCCAGTACTTC; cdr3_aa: CSATGLAGGGETQYF
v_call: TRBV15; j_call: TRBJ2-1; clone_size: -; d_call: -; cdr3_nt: TGTGCCACCAGCGTAAGACAGGCGGCCGTCTACAATGAGCAGTTCTTC; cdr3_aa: CATSVRQAAVYNEQFF
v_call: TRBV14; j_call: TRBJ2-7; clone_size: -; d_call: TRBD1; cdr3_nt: TGTGCCAGCAGCCTAGGGACAGGGAGGTACGAGCAGTACTTC; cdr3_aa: CASSLGTGRYEQYF
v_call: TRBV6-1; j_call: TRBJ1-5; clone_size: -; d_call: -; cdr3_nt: TGTGCCAGTGACGGGATGAATAGCAATCAGCCCCAGCATTTT; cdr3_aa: CASDGMNSNQPQHF
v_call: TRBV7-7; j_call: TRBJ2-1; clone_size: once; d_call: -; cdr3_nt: TGTGCTAGCAGCTTATCCTCCCTCAATGAGCAGTTCTTC; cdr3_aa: CASSLSSLNEQFF
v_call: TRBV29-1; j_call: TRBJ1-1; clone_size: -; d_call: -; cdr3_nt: TGCAGCGCCAAAAGTAGGGGAACTGAAGCTTTCTTT; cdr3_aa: CSAKSRGTEAFF
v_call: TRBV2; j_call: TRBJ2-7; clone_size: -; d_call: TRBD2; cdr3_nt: TGTGCCAGCGGGGACGGGAGGGGGGCTTACGAGCAGTACTTC; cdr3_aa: CASGDGRGAYEQYF
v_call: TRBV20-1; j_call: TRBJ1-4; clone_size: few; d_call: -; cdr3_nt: TGCAGTGTGCTTAGTGGGGGGTCTAATGAAAAACTGTTTTTT; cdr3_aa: CSVLSGGSNEKLFF
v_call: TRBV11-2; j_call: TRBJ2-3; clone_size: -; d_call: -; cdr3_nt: TGTGCCAGCAGCTTAGATTTAGGAGTTACAGATACGCAGTATTTT; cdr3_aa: CASSLDLGVTDTQYF
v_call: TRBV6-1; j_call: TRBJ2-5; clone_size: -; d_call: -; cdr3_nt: TGTGCCAGCAGTCCTGGACACCTAGGCCAAGAGACCCAGTACTTC; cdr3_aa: CASSPGHLGQETQYF
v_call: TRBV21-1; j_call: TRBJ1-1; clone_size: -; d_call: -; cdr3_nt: TGTGCCAGCAGACTGGCAAGGAGGACTGAAGCTTTCTTT; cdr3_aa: CASRLARRTEAFF
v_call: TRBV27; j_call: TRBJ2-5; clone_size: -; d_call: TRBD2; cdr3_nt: TGTGCCAGCAGTTGGGCGGGGGAAGGATGGGAGACCCAGTACTTC; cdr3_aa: CASSWAGEGWETQYF
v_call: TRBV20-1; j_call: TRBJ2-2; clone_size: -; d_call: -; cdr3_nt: TGCAGTGCTAGGACAGCAGGGCGTCGGACCGGGGAGCTGTTTTTT; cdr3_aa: CSARTAGRRTGELFF
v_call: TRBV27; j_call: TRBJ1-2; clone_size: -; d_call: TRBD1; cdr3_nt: TGTGCCAGCACCCTCCAGGGGGCAGGCGGCTACACCTTC; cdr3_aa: CASTLQGAGGYTF
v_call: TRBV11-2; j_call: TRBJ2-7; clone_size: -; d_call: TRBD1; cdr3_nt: TGTGCCAGCAGCTTATTATCGGGACAGGACCTACGTGAGCAGTACTTC; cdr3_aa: CASSLLSGQDLREQYF
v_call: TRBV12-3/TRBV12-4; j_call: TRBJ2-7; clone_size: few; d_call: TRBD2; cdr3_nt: TGTGCCAGCAGCCCTAGCGGGAGAAGAGCCGAGCAGTACTTC; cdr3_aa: CASSPSGRRAEQYF
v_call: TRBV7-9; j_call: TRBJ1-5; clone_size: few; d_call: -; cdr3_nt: TGTGCCAGCAGCTTAGGCGCTGAAAATCAGCCCCAGCATTTT; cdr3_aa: CASSLGAENQPQHF
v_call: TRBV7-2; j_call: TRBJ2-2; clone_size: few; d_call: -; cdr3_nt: TGTGCCAGCAGCTCCGTTACGGGGGCCGGGGAGCTGTTTTTT; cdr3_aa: CASSSVTGAGELFF
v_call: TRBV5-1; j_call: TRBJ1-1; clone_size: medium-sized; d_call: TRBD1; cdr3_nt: TGCGCCAGCAGCGGGGGACAGGGGTTGGGGAACACTGAAGCTTTCTTT; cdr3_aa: CASSGGQGLGNTEAFF
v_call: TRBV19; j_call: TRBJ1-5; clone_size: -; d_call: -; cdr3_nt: TGTGCCAGTAGCGGGGGACCCTATCAGCCCCAGCATTTT; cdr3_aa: CASSGGPYQPQHF
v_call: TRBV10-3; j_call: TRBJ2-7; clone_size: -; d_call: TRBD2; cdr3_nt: TGTGCCATCAGTGAGTCAGCTAGCGGGAGCTCCTACGAGCAGTACTTC; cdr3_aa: CAISESASGSSYEQYF
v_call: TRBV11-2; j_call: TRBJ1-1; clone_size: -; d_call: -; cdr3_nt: TGTGCCAGCAGCTTAGGGGCGACTGAAGCTTTCTTT; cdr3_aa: CASSLGATEAFF
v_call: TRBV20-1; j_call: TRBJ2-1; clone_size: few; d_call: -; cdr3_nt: TGCAGTGCTAGAGTGGCAGCCTACAATGAGCAGTTCTTC; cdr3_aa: CSARVAAYNEQFF
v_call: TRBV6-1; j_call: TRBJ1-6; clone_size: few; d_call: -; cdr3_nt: TGTGCCAGCAGATCCGGACAGTTGTATAATTCACCCCTCCACTTT; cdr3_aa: CASRSGQLYNSPLHF
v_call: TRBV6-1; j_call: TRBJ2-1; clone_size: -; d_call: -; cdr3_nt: TGTGCCAGCAGCCCCCCCTACAATGAGCAGTTCTTC; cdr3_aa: CASSPPYNEQFF
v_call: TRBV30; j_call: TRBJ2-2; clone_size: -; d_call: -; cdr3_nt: TGTGCCTGGACGGGCCACGGGGAGCTGTTTTTT; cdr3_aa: CAWTGHGELFF
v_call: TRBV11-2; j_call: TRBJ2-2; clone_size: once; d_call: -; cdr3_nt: TGTGCCAGCAACCCATCAAGGGCGAGCACCGGGGAGCTGTTTTTT; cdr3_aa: CASNPSRASTGELFF
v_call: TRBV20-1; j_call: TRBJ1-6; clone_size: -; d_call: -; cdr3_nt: TGCAGTGCATACGACACCCCTAATTCACCCCTCCACTTT; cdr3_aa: CSAYDTPNSPLHF
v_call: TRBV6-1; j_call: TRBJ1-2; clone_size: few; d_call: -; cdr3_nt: TGTGCCAGCAGTGAAGGTTCGTCATGGGGAGGCTACACCTTC; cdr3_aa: CASSEGSSWGGYTF
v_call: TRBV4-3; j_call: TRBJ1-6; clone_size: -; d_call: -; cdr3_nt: TGCGCCAGCAGCCAAGGCCCGTTAGGGGCACCCCTCCACTTT; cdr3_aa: CASSQGPLGAPLHF
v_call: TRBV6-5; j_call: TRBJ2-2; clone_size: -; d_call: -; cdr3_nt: TGTGCCAGCAGGTACAGGGAGAACACCGGGGAGCTGTTTTTT; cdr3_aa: CASRYRENTGELFF